This T cell receptor (beta chain) was profiled in a study of shared clonotypes between healthy human individuals. The CDR3 contains 16 residues. V shed 6 bases, J shed 5 bases, and the junction held 12 bases outside the gene matches. Germline CDR1 reads MGHDK; CDR2 reads SYGVNS. Generated by immunoSEQ multiplex PCR, the TCRdb table keeps only in-frame clones and is missing some. The repertoire consists of a few million clones, with 80% to 95% occurring once and the leading ten covering 0.39%. The TCR comes from a man aged 18-30 years in good health. Some clones in this sample may be carry-over from other donors' samples. The chain has TRBV25-1 and TRBJ2-2; the match to TRBD2 covers 7 bases. Sequencing used naive CD4+ T cells from PBMCs. The subset is: CD45RA+ positively selected. The CDR3 DNA reads TGTGCCAGCAGAAGGGGAGGGCTAGCGTCTACCGGGGAGCTGTTTTTT. Amino acid sequence: CASRRGGLASTGELFF.